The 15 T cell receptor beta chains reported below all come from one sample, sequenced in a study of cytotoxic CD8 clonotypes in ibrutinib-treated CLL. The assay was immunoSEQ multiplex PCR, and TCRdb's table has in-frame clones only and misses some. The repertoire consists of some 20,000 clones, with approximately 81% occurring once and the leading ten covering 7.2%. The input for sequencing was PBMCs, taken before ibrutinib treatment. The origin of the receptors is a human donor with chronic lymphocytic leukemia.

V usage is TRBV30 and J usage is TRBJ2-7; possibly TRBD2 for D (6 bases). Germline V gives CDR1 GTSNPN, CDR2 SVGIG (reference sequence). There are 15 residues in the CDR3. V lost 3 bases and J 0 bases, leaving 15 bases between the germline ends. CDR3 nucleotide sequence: TGTGCCTGGAGCGGCGGGGTTAGCAGCTCCTACGAGCAGTACTTC. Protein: CAWSGGVSSSYEQYF.

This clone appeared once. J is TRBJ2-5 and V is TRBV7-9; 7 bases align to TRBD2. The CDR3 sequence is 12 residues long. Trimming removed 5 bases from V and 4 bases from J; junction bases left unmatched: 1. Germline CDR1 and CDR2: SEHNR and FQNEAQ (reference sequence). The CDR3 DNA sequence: TGTGCCAGCAGCCGCGGGGGAGAGACCCAGTACTTC. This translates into CASSRGGETQYF.

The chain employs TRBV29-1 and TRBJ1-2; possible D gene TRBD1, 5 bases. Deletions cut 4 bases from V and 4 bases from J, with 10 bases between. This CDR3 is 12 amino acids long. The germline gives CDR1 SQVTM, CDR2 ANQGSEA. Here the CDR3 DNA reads TGCAGCGTTGTTTCACAGGCCTATGGCTACACCTTC. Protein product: CSVVSQAYGYTF.

CDR3 protein: CAWAGLTTEAFF. The CDR3 nucleotides read TGTGCCTGGGCAGGGTTGACTACTGAAGCTTTCTTT. This chain links TRBV30 with TRBJ1-1, with D possibly being TRBD1 (5 bases). In germline, CDR1 is GTSNPN, CDR2 SVGIG (reference sequence). The germline V and J ends were trimmed by 5 bases and 5 bases, with 12 bases remaining between them. This CDR3 has 12 residues.

CDR3 sequence: CASSENPTRSYNEQFF. In nucleotides, the CDR3 is TGTGCCAGCAGTGAAAACCCGACCCGTTCCTACAATGAGCAGTTCTTC. V usage is TRBV6-1 and J usage is TRBJ2-1; D call uncertain. V was pared by 2 bases and J by 1 base, with 12 bases between. The CDR3 has 16 residues. Germline CDR1 is MNHNS and CDR2 is SASEGT.

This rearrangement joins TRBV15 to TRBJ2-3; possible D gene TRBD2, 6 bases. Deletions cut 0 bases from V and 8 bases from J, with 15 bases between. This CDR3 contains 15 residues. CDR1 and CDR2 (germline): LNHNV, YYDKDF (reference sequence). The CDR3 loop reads CATSRDVRGAGTQYF. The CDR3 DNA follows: TGTGCCACCAGCAGAGATGTCCGGGGAGCGGGTACGCAGTATTTT.

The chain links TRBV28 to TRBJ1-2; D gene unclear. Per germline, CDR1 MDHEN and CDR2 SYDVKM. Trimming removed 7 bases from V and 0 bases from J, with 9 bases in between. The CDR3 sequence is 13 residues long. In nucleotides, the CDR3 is TGTGCCAGCACAAGGAGCGCTAACTATGGCTACACCTTC. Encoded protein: CASTRSANYGYTF.

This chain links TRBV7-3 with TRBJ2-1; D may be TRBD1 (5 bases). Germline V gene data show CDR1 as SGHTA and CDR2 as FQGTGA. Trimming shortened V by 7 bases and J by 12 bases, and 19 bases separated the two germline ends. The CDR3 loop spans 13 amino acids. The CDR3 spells CASTKTVPEVQFF. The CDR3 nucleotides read TGTGCCAGCACCAAGACAGTCCCCGAGGTGCAGTTCTTC.

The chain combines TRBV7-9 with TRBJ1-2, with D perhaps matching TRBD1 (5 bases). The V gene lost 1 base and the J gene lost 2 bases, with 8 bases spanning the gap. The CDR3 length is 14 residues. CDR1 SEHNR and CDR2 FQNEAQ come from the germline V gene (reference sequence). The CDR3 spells CASSLGQNNYGYTF. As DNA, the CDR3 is TGTGCCAGCAGCTTAGGACAGAACAACTATGGCTACACCTTC.

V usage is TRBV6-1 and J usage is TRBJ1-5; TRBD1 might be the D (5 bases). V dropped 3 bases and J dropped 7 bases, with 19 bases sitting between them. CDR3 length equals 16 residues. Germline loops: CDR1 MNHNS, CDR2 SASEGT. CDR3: CASSELDTGPGQPQHF. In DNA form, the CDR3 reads TGTGCCAGCAGTGAGCTAGACACGGGGCCGGGGCAGCCCCAGCATTTT.

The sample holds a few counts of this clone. DNA of the CDR3: TGTGCCAGCAGTTTAGCGACAGGGACTGAAGCTTTCTTT. Translating it yields CASSLATGTEAFF. The J gene is TRBJ1-1, the V gene TRBV27; 7 bases agree with TRBD1. The CDR3 extends over 13 amino acids. Germline V gene lookup returns CDR1 MNHEY and CDR2 SMNVEV (reference sequence). V dropped 2 bases and J dropped 5; count of bases not matched to a gene: 2.

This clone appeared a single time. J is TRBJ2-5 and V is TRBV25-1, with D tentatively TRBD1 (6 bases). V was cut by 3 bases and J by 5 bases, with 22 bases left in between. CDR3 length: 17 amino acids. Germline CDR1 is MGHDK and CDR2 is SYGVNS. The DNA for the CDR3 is TGTGCCAGCAGTGACCCCCTTCGGGCAGGGGCTCTGGAGACCCAGTACTTC. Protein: CASSDPLRAGALETQYF.

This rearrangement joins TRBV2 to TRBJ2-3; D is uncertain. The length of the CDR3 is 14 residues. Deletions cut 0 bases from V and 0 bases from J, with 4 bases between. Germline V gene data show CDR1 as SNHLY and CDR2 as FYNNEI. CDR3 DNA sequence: TGTGCCAGCAGTGAAGCGGGGAGCACAGATACGCAGTATTTT. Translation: CASSEAGSTDTQYF.

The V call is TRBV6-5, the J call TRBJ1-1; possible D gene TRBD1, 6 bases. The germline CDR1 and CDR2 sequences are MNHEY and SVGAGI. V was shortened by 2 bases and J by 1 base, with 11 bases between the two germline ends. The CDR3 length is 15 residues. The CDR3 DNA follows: TGTGCCAGCAGTTACCACGGGACACCGAACACTGAAGCTTTCTTT. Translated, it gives CASSYHGTPNTEAFF.

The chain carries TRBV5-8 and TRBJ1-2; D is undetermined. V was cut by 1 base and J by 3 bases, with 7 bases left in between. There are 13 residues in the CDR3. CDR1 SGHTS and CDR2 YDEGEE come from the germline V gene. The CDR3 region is CASSLWVYYGYTF. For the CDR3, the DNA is TGTGCCAGCAGCTTGTGGGTGTACTATGGCTACACCTTC.